The entry below gives a single T cell receptor (beta chain) sequence along with its context. Antigen unknown. This record comes from a study of tumor-infiltrating lymphocytes in localized non-small cell lung cancer. Study as a whole: From each patient, both tumor and uninvolved lung, non-adjacent to tumor, were sampled. Study observations and caveats: Technical variation could not be separated from intratumor heterogeneity here. Tumor T-cell fraction was not associated with recurrence-free survival. Compared with uninvolved lung, tumors showed higher T cell infiltration by TCRbeta sequencing.

Germline-derived CDR1 and CDR2 are MGHDK and SYGVNS. Trimming cost V 1 base and J 3 bases; bases outside gene matches: 6. This CDR3 region has 15 residues. Generated by immunoSEQ multiplex PCR, the TCRdb table keeps only in-frame clones and is missing some. The top ten clones hold roughly 4.5% of a sample with about 16,000 clones, roughly 76% of them seen once. The TCR sequence derives from a human donor with non-small cell lung cancer. Sequenced: lung tumor tissue. This chain joins TRBV25-1 and TRBJ2-7, with 7 nucleotides matching TRBD1. This chain's CDR3 is CASSESNRGVYEQYF. The CDR3 bases are TGTGCCAGCAGTGAATCGAACAGGGGCGTCTACGAGCAGTACTTC.